A selection of T cell receptor beta chains follows, all from one sample in a study of early T cells in non-severe SARS-CoV-2 infection. Each CDR3 protein is one row after TCRdb ran MiXCR on the 5' RACE reads. This table holds some 40,000 distinct CDR3 sequences, 12% found once. Sequencing was carried out using whole blood. The receptors here all came from an adult who was a healthcare worker with PCR-confirmed SARS-CoV-2 infection or an uninfected control (not recorded which). Each CDR3 is given with its conserved first and last residue. D genes are given only for firm matches. Not all rows give a size; the values are once, few, many and, for expanded clones, a class.

CDR3nt	CDR3aa	d_gene	v_gene	abundance	j_gene
TGTGCCAGCAGTGGCCTCTTGGACGAGCAGTACTTC	CASSGLLDEQYF	-	TRBV28	many	TRBJ2-7
TGTGCCACCAGCAGAGGGACAGGGGGCACCGGGGAGCTGTTTTTT	CATSRGTGGTGELFF	TRBD1	TRBV15	-	TRBJ2-2
TGTGCCAGCAGCTTAGAGGTGGGAGTGGGGGAGACCCAGTACTTC	CASSLEVGVGETQYF	-	TRBV7-9	many	TRBJ2-5
TGTGCCAGCAGCAACACCGGGACAGGGCTTAACTATGGCTACACCTTC	CASSNTGTGLNYGYTF	TRBD1	TRBV14	-	TRBJ1-2
TGTGCCAGCAGCTTATCAGGGCCCCACACCGGGGAGCTGTTTTTT	CASSLSGPHTGELFF	-	TRBV7-6	many	TRBJ2-2
TGCAGTGCTAGTCCTAGCGGGAGGGGGCGGCAGTTCTTC	CSASPSGRGRQFF	TRBD2	TRBV20-1	few	TRBJ2-1
TGTGCCAGCAGCAATATTATCAATCAGCCCCAGCATTTT	CASSNIINQPQHF	-	TRBV7-2	-	TRBJ1-5
TGCGCCAGCAGCTTGATTGCGGGAGGTTCCGGGATCGGGGAGCTGTTTTTT	CASSLIAGGSGIGELFF	TRBD2	TRBV5-1	-	TRBJ2-2
TGTGCCAGCAGCCCCTCGGGACTCAACACCGGGGAGCTGTTTTTT	CASSPSGLNTGELFF	-	TRBV7-2	-	TRBJ2-2
TGTGCCAGCAGCTTAGCGTTATTAGCCGGGGCCAACGTCCTGACTTTC	CASSLALLAGANVLTF	-	TRBV7-2	few	TRBJ2-6
TGTGCCAGCAGCTCCCCCCCCCAAGAGACCCAGTACTTC	CASSSPPQETQYF	-	TRBV11-2	-	TRBJ2-5
TGTGCCAGCAGTTACAAGTTGAACACTGAAGCTTTCTTT	CASSYKLNTEAFF	-	TRBV6-2/TRBV6-3	many	TRBJ1-1
TGTGCCAGCAGCTCACTCGGACAGGGAAGGTACGAGCAGTACTTC	CASSSLGQGRYEQYF	TRBD1	TRBV28	-	TRBJ2-7
TGTGCCAGCAGCCAAGAAAAAGGCGGGCAGTTCTTC	CASSQEKGGQFF	-	TRBV4-2	few	TRBJ2-1
TGTGCCAGCAGCCCTCTGGGCTCTGGGGCCAACGTCCTGACTTTC	CASSPLGSGANVLTF	-	TRBV27	many	TRBJ2-6
TGCAGCGTTGCGTCCGATGAAAAACTGTTTTTT	CSVASDEKLFF	-	TRBV29-1	-	TRBJ1-4
TGTGCCAGCAGCTTAGGCGGGGTAGCGTCCTACGAGCAGTACTTC	CASSLGGVASYEQYF	-	TRBV7-2	many	TRBJ2-7
TGCGCCAGCAGCCAAAGGAAGGCTAGCCGGAATGAGCAGTTCTTC	CASSQRKASRNEQFF	-	TRBV4-3	few	TRBJ2-1
TGTGCCAGCAGTTACTCCTGGGGGGGTCCTTACAATGAGCAGTTCTTC	CASSYSWGGPYNEQFF	TRBD2	TRBV6-5	few	TRBJ2-1
TGTGCCAGCAGCTTCGGTGGGAGGAATTATGAGCAGTTCTTC	CASSFGGRNYEQFF	-	TRBV7-2	many	TRBJ2-1
TGTGCCAGCAGCCAAGAATCGGCAGTCTATGGCTACACCTTC	CASSQESAVYGYTF	-	TRBV14	-	TRBJ1-2
TGCGCCAGCAGCCCCGGACTAGCGGGGGATGAGCAGTTCTTC	CASSPGLAGDEQFF	TRBD2	TRBV5-1	few	TRBJ2-1
TGTGCCAGCAGCTGGGACAGGGACCCCTCCTACGAGCAGTACTTC	CASSWDRDPSYEQYF	TRBD1	TRBV7-2	many	TRBJ2-7
TGTGCCAGCAGTCCAGCAGCGGGAGGGCCGTCAGATACGCAGTATTTT	CASSPAAGGPSDTQYF	TRBD2	TRBV28	few	TRBJ2-3
TGTGCCAGCGCAGAGGGGGTTGGCTACACCTTC	CASAEGVGYTF	-	TRBV6-2/TRBV6-3	-	TRBJ1-2